The 8 T cell receptor beta chains reported below all come from one sample, sequenced in a study of T cells in Graves' hyperthyroidism and ophthalmopathy. It was RNA transcripts that yielded the amplified TCR beta CDR3 regions. RT-PCR in the first round (using the HTBI primer set) targeted the TCR CDR3. TCRdb independently ran MiXCR on the multiplex PCR reads; one entry per CDR3 protein. The sample shows approximately 870,000 distinct CDR3 sequences, 38% of them seen only once. Sequenced: blood. These receptors were collected from a man younger than 30 with Graves' hyperthyroidism.

This clonotype was counted at least ten times. V gene TRBV15 combines with J gene TRBJ2-7; 7 bases fit TRBD1. CDR3 length: 14 residues. With 2 bases clipped from V and 6 bases from J, the junction kept 7 bases outside the gene matches. CDR1 LNHNV and CDR2 YYDKDF come from the germline V gene (reference sequence). The CDR3 region is CATSRYTGVGEQYF. The CDR3 bases are TGTGCCACCAGCAGATATACAGGGGTCGGCGAGCAGTACTTC.

The V call is TRBV2, the J call TRBJ1-1; 9 nucleotides line up with TRBD1. The CDR3 length is 15 residues. From germline, CDR1 is SNHLY and CDR2 FYNNEI. The V segment lost 8 bases and the J segment 1 base; nucleotides outside the gene matches: 8. CDR3 residues: CASVDRTGENTEAFF. The CDR3, as DNA: TGTGCCAGCGTTGATCGGACAGGGGAGAACACTGAAGCTTTCTTT.

Comment on this clonotype: A much larger clone differs by one base, so this may be a read error. Since no conserved phenylalanine or tryptophan closes the CDR3, a read error is the likely cause. V gene TRBV7-3 combines with J gene TRBJ1-1; D remains unclear. This CDR3 comprises 13 residues. Trimming cost V 1 base and J 3 bases, with 6 bases left between them. Germline V lookup: CDR1 SGHTA, CDR2 FQGTGA. In DNA form, the CDR3 reads TGTGCCAGCAGCTTAAAGGGAGACACTGAAGCTTTCTCT. Translating it yields CASSLKGDTEAFS.

This clonotype came up once. V gene TRBV2 combines with J gene TRBJ2-5; 7 nucleotides align to TRBD2. Germline CDR1 and CDR2: SNHLY and FYNNEI. The V gene end was trimmed by 7 bases and the J gene end by 7 bases; junction bases not matched to a gene: 12. The CDR3 length is 14 residues. Here the CDR3 DNA reads TGTGCCAGCAAGAACAGCCCAACGGGAGGGACCCAGTACTTC. It yields the protein CASKNSPTGGTQYF.

This clonotype was detected only once. V is TRBV6-1 and J is TRBJ1-2, with D possibly being TRBD1 (5 bases). V lost 4 bases and J 3 bases, leaving 12 bases between the germline ends. There are 14 residues in the CDR3. The V gene's germline CDR1 is MNHNS and CDR2 SASEGT. The CDR3 coding sequence is TGTGCCAGCAGTGCCCCGGGGGAGGACTATGGCTACACCTTC. Translated, it gives CASSAPGEDYGYTF.

This clonotype was found many times. The chain carries TRBV7-2 and TRBJ2-2; 13 bases align to TRBD2. After removal of 10 bases from V and 15 bases from J, the junction contained 8 bases not matched to a gene. CDR3 length equals 12 residues. Per germline, CDR1 SGHTA and CDR2 FQGNSA. In nucleotides, the CDR3 is TGTGCCACCACCGGGACTAGCGGGACGATGTTTTTT. It is translated as CATTGTSGTMFF. The complete variable domain, with remaining parts taken from reference TRBV7-2 and TRBJ2-2, reads GAGVSQSPSNKVTEKGKDVELRCDPISGHTALYWYRQSLGQGLEFLIYFQGNSAPDKSGLPSDRFSAERTGGSVSTLTIQRTQQEDSAVYLCATTGTSGTMFFGEGSRLTVL.

With regard to this clonotype: An end of the junction does not agree with germline; a read error may underlie this. This chain uses TRBV2 with TRBJ1-1, with D hard to call. CDR1 and CDR2 (germline): SNHLY, FYNNEI. The CDR3 is 11 residues long. The DNA of the CDR3 is TGTACCAGCAACACGAACACTGAAGCTTTCTTT. It is translated as CTSNTNTEAFF.

This clonotype has a single count. The V call is TRBV6-6, the J call TRBJ2-7; the match to TRBD2 covers 10 bases. There are 15 residues in the CDR3. With V trimmed by 5 bases and J by 6 bases, 10 bases remained unmatched. CDR1 and CDR2 (germline): MNHNY, SVGAGI (reference sequence). The CDR3 coding sequence is TGTGCCAGCAGTGATGGAAGCGGGGGGGCCGTCGAGCAGTACTTC. This encodes CASSDGSGGAVEQYF.